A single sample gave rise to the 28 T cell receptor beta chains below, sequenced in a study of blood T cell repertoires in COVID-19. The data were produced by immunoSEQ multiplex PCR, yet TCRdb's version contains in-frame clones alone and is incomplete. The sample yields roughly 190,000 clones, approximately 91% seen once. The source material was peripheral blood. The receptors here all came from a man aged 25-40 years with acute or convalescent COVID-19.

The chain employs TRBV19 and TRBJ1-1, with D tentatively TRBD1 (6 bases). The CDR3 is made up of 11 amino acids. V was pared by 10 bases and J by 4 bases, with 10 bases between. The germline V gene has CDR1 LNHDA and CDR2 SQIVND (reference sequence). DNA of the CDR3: TGTGCCACCACAGGGCCCACTGAAGCTTTCTTT. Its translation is CATTGPTEAFF.

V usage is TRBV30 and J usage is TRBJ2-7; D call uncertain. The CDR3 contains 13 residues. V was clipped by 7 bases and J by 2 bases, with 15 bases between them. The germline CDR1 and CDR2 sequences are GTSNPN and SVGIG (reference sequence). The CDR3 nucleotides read TGTGCCTCCGAACCGGGTCTTACCTACGAGCAGTACTTC. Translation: CASEPGLTYEQYF. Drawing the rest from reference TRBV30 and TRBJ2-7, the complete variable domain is SQTIHQWPATLVQPVGSPLSLECTVEGTSNPNLYWYRQAAGRGLQLLFYSVGIGQISSEVPQNLSASRPQDRQFILSSKKLLLSDSGFYLCASEPGLTYEQYFGPGTRLTVT.

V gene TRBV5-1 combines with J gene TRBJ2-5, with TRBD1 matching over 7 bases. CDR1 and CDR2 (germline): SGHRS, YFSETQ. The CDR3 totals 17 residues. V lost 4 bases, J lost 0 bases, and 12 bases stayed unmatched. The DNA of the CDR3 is TGCGCCAGCAGCCCCAAAGACGGGACAGCCAACCAAGAGACCCAGTACTTC. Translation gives CASSPKDGTANQETQYF.

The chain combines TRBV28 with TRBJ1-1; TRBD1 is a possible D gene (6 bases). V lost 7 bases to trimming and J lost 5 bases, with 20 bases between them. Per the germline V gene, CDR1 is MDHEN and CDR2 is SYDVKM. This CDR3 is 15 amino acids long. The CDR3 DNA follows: TGTGCCAGCATCAGGGGCCTAGGAGTAGGAACTGAAGCTTTCTTT. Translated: CASIRGLGVGTEAFF.

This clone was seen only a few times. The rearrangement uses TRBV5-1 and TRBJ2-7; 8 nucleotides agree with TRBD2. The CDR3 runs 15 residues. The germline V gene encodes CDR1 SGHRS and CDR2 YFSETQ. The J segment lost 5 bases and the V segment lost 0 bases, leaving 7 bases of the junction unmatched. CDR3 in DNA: TGCGCCAGCAGCTTGGCCCTGGGACTAGTAGACGAGCAGTACTTC. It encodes CASSLALGLVDEQYF. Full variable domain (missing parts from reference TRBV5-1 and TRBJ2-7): KAGVTQTPRYLIKTRGQQVTLSCSPISGHRSVSWYQQTPGQGLQFLFEYFSETQRNKGNFPGRFSGRQFSNSRSEMNVSTLELGDSALYLCASSLALGLVDEQYFGPGTRLTVT.

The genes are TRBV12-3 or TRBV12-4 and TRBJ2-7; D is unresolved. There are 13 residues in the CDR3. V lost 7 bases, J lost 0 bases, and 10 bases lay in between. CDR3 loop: CASTPADSYEQYF. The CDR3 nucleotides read TGTGCCAGCACCCCGGCGGACTCCTACGAGCAGTACTTC.

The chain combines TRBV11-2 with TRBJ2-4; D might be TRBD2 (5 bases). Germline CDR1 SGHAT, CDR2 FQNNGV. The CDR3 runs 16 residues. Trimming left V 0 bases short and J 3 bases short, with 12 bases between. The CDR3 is CASSLDPGVGKNIQYF. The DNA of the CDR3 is TGTGCCAGCAGCTTAGATCCCGGGGTCGGCAAAAACATTCAGTACTTC.

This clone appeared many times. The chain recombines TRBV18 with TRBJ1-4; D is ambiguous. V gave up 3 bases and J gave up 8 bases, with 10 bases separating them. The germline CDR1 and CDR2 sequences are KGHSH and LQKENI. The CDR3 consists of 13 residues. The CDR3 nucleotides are TGTGCCAGCTCACCGACACAATCCGAAAAACTGTTTTTT. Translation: CASSPTQSEKLFF.

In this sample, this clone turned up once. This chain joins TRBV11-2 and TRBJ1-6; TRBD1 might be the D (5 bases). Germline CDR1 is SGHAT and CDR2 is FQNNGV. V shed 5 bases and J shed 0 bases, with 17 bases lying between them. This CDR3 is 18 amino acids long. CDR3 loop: CASSPSSGGSSYNSPLHF. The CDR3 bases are TGTGCCAGCAGCCCCTCCAGCGGGGGGAGCTCCTATAATTCACCCCTCCACTTT.

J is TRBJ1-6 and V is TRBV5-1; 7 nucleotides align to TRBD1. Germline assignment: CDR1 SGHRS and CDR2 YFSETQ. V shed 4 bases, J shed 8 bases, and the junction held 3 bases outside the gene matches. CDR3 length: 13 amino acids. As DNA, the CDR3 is TGCGCCAGCAGCGACAGGGCGGATTCACCCCTCCACTTT. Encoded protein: CASSDRADSPLHF.

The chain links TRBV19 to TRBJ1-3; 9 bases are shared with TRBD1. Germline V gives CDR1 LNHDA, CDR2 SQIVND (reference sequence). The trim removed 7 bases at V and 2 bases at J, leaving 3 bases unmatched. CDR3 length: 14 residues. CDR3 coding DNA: TGTGCCAGTACGAACAGGGGGCCTGGAAACACCATATATTTT. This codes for CASTNRGPGNTIYF.

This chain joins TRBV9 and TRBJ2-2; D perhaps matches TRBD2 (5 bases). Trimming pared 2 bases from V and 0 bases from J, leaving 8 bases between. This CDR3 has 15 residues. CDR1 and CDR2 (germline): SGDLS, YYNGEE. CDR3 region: CASSVGSTNTGELFF. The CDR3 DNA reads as TGTGCCAGCAGCGTGGGGAGCACGAACACCGGGGAGCTGTTTTTT.

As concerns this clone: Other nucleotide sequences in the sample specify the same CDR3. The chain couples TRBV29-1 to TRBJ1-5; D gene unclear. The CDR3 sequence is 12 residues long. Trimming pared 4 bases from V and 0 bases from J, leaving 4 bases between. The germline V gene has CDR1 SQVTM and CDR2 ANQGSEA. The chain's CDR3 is CSVGGSNQPQHF. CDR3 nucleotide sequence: TGCAGCGTTGGAGGTAGCAATCAGCCCCAGCATTTT.

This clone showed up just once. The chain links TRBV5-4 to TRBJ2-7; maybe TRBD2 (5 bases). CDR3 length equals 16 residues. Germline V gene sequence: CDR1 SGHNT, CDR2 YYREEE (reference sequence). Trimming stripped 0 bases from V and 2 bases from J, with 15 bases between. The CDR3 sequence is CASSLGGGRLTYEQYF. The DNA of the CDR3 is TGTGCCAGCAGCTTGGGCGGCGGGCGACTGACCTACGAGCAGTACTTC.

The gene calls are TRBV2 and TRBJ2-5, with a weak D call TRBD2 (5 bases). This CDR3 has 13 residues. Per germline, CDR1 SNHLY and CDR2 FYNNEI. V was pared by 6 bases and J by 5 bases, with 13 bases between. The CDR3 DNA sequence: TGTGCCAGCAGAGACCCGGGGATGGAGACCCAGTACTTC. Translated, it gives CASRDPGMETQYF. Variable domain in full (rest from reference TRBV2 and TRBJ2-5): EPEVTQTPSHQVTQMGQEVILRCVPISNHLYFYWYRQILGQKVEFLVSFYNNEISEKSEIFDDQFSVERPDGSNFTLKIRSTKLEDSAMYFCASRDPGMETQYFGPGTRLLVL.

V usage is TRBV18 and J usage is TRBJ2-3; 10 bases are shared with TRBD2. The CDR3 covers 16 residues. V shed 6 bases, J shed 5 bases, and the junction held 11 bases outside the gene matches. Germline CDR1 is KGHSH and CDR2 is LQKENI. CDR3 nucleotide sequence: TGTGCCAGCTCTTCTCGGCTAGCGGGGGCCGGAGATACGCAGTATTTT. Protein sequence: CASSSRLAGAGDTQYF.

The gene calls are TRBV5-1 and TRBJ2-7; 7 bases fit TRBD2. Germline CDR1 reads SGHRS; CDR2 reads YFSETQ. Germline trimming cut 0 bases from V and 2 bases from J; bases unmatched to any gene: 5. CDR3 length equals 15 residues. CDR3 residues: CASSLGLAVTYEQYF. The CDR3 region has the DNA TGCGCCAGCAGCTTGGGTCTAGCGGTTACCTACGAGCAGTACTTC.

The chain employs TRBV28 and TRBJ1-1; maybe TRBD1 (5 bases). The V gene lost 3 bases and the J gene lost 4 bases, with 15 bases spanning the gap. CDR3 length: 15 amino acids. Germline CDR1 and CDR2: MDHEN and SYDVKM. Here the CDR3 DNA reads TGTGCCAGCAGTTTCCTACTTCAGGGAGGCACTGAAGCTTTCTTT. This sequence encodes CASSFLLQGGTEAFF.

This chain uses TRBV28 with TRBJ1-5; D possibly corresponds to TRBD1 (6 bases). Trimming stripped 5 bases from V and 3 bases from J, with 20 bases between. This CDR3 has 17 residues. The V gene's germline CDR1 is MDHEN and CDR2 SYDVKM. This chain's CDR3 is CASSDPTGSHNNQPQHF. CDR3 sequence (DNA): TGTGCCAGCAGTGACCCAACAGGGTCCCACAACAATCAGCCCCAGCATTTT.

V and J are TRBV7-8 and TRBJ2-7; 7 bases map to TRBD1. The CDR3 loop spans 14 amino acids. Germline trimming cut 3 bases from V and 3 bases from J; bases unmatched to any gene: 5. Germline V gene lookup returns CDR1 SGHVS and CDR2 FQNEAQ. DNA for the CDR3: TGTGCCAGCAGCTTTCGGACAGGCAGCTACGAGCAGTACTTC. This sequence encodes CASSFRTGSYEQYF.

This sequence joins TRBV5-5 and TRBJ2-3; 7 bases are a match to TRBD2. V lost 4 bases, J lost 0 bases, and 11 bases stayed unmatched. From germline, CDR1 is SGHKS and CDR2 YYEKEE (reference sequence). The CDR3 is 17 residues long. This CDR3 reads CASSPGLSFSSTDTQYF. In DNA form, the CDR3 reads TGTGCCAGCAGCCCGGGACTATCCTTTTCTAGCACAGATACGCAGTATTTT.

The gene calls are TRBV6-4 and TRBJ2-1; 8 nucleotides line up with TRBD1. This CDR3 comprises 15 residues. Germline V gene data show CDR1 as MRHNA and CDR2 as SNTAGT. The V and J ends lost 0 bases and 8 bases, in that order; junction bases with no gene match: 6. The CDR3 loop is CASSDSMSGGDEQFF. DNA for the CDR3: TGTGCCAGCAGTGACTCGATGTCAGGGGGCGATGAGCAGTTCTTC.

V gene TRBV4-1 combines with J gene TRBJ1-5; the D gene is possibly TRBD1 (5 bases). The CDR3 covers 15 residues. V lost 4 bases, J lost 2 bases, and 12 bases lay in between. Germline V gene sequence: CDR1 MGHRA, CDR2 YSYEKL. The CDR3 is CASSRGGAGNQPQHF. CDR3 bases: TGCGCCAGCAGCCGGGGGGGAGCGGGCAATCAGCCCCAGCATTTT.

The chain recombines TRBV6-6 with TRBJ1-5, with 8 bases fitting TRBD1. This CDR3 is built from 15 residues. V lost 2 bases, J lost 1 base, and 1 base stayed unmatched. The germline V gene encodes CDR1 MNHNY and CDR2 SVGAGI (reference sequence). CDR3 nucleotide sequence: TGTGCCAGCAGTTACAGGGACAGGAGCAATCAGCCCCAGCATTTT. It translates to CASSYRDRSNQPQHF.

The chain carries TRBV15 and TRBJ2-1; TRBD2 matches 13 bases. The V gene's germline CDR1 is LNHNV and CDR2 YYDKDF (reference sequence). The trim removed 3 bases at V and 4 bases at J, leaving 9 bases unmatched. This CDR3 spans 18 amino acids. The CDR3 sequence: CATSRAPRLAGGYNEQFF. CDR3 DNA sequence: TGTGCCACCAGCAGGGCCCCCCGACTAGCGGGAGGATACAATGAGCAGTTCTTC.

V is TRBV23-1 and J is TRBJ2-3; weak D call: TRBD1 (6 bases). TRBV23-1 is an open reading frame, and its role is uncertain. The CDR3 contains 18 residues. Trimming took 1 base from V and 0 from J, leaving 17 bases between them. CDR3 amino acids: CASSQYRLRGSSTDTQYF. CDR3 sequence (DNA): TGCGCCAGCAGTCAATACCGCCTAAGGGGGAGCAGCACAGATACGCAGTATTTT.

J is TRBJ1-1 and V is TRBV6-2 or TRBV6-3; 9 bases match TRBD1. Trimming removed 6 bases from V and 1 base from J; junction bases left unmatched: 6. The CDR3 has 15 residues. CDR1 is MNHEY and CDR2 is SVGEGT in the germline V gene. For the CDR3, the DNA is TGTGCCAGCAGCCAACCGGGACAGGGGAACACTGAAGCTTTCTTT. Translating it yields CASSQPGQGNTEAFF.

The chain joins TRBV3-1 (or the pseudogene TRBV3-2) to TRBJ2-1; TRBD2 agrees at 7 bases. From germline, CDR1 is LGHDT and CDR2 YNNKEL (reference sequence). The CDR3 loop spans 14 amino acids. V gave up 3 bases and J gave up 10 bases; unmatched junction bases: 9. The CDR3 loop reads CASSHQTGGREQFF. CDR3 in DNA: TGTGCCAGCAGCCACCAAACGGGAGGCCGGGAGCAGTTCTTC.